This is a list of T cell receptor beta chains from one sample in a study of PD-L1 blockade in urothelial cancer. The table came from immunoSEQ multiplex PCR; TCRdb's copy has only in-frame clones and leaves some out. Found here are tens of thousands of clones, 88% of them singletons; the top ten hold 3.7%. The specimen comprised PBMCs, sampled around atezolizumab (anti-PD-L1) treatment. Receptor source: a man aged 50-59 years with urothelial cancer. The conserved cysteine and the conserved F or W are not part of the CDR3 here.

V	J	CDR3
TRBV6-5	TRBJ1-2	ASSRTGLGYT
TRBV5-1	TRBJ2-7	ASSFGLVGYEQY
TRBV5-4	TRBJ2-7	ASGNLAGVRYEQY
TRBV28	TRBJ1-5	ASSLPRTGMSNQPQH
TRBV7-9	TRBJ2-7	ASSPYLAGQGAYEQY
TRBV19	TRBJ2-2	ASNFFGELF
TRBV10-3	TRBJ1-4	ATKAATNEKLF
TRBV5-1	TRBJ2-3	ASSLDVVRGVTDTQY
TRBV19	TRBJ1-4	ASSHSGQGAVEKLF
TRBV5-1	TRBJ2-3	ASSPRQLVAGGTDTQY
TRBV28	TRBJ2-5	ASSLGGNYGQETQY
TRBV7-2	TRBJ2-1	ASSLEGQGYNEQF
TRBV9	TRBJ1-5	ASSVKGGSNQPQH
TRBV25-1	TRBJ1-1	ASSVTGVGTEAF
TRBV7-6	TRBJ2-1	ASSAITGSRSNEQF
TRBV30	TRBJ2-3	AWSAGSTDTQY
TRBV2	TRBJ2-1	ASNSDWSSYNEQF
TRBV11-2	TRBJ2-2	ASRGWLSLYRVNTGELF
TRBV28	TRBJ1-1	ASSLSTQYTEAF
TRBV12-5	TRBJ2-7	ASATTGGFYEQY
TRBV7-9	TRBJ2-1	ASSRVLAGVSNEQF
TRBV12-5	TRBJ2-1	ASGPSHNEQF
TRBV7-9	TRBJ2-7	ASSPLQTSYEQY
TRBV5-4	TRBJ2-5	ASSLDASGSRETQY
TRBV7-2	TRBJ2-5	ASSLNRLGVETQY
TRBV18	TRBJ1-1	ASSLGTGSANTEAF
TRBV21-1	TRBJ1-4	ASTPGDLREKLF
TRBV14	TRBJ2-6	ASSQPQGRGVSGANVLT
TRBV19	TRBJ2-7	ASSPLQGPYEQY
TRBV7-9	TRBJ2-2	ASRPGGTSGGANTGELF
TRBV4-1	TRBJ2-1	ASSQGQFSRDEQF
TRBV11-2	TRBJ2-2	ASSLRRQGGAGELF
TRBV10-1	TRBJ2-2	ASSETRTGNTGELF
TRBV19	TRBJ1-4	ASSPWTATPATNEKLF
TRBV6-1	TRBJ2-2	ASSHQGTGELF
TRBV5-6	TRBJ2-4	ASSLGPGQRY
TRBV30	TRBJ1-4	AWRGQGATEKLF
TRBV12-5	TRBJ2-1	ASGLGNSYNEQF
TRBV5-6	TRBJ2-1	ASTRGAEQF
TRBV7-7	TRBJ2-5	ASSLDVGQETQY